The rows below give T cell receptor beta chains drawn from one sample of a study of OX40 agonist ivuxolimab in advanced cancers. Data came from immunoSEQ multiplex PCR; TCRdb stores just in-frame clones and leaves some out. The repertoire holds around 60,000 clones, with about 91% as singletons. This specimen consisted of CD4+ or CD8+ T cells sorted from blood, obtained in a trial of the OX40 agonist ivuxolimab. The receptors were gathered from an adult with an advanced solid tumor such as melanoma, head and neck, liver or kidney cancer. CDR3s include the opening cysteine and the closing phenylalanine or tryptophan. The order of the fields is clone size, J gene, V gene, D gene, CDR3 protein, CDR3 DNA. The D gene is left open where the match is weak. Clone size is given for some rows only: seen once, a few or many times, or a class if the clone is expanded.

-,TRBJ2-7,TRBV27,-,CASRLGTVGLGEQYF,TGTGCCAGCAGACTCGGAACAGTGGGGCTCGGCGAGCAGTACTTC
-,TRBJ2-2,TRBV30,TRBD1,CAWRGTAVGELFF,TGTGCCTGGAGGGGGACAGCGGTCGGGGAGCTGTTTTTT
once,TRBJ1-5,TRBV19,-,CASSSHRYSNQPQHF,TGTGCCAGTAGTTCCCACAGGTATAGCAATCAGCCCCAGCATTTT
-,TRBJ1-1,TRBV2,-,CASSETGDPMNTEAFF,TGTGCCAGCAGTGAAACTGGGGACCCTATGAACACTGAAGCTTTCTTT
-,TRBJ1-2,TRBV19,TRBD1,CASTWGQSRYYGYTF,TGTGCCAGTACCTGGGGACAGTCGAGGTACTATGGCTACACCTTC
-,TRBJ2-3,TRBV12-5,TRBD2,CASGLLGGGTDTQYF,TGTGCTAGTGGTTTGCTGGGGGGGGGCACAGATACGCAGTATTTT
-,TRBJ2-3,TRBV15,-,CATSRDFGFETSTDTQYF,TGTGCCACCAGCAGGGACTTTGGGTTTGAGACTAGCACAGATACGCAGTATTTT
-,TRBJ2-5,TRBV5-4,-,CASSFGEGPETQYF,TGTGCCAGCAGCTTTGGTGAGGGCCCGGAGACCCAGTACTTC
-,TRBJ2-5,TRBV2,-,CASSEQVRAGVETQYF,TGTGCCAGCAGTGAACAAGTGAGGGCCGGGGTAGAGACCCAGTACTTC
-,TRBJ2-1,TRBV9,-,CASSVVGQSYNEQFF,TGTGCCAGCAGCGTAGTCGGGCAGTCCTACAATGAGCAGTTCTTC
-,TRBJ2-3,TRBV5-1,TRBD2,CASSLRGTSGRTGDTQYF,TGCGCCAGCAGCTTGAGGGGGACTAGCGGAAGGACCGGGGATACGCAGTATTTT
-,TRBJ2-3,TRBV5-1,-,CASSSGYSTDTQYF,TGCGCCAGCAGCTCGGGTTACAGCACAGATACGCAGTATTTT
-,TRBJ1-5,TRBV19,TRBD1,CASSIGDRVDQPQHF,TGTGCCAGTAGTATAGGTGACAGGGTGGATCAGCCCCAGCATTTT
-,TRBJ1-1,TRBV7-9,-,CASSPQMNTEAFF,TGTGCCAGCAGCCCACAGATGAACACTGAAGCTTTCTTT
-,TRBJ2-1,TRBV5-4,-,CASSSRSSYNEQFF,TGTGCCAGCAGCTCGAGGAGCTCCTACAATGAGCAGTTCTTC
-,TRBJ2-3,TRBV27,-,CASFSVGTDTQYF,TGTGCCAGCTTTAGTGTGGGGACAGATACGCAGTATTTT
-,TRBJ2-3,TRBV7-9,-,CASSLGSTDTQYF,TGTGCCAGCAGCTTAGGTAGCACAGATACGCAGTATTTT
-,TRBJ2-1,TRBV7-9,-,CASSLLGESPYNEQFF,TGTGCCAGCAGCTTATTGGGGGAATCCCCCTACAATGAGCAGTTCTTC
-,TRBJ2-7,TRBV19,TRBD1,CASSGQGRGEQYF,TGTGCCAGTAGTGGACAGGGTCGTGGCGAGCAGTACTTC
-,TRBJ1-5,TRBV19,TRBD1,CASSLQGQGVGQPQHF,TGTGCCAGTAGCCTCCAGGGACAGGGAGTTGGTCAGCCCCAGCATTTT
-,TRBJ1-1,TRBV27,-,CASRSTGTTNTEAFF,TGTGCCAGCAGATCGACCGGGACAACCAACACTGAAGCTTTCTTT
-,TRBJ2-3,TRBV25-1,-,CASSESGAGSQRDTQYF,TGTGCCAGCAGTGAATCAGGGGCGGGGAGCCAGAGAGATACGCAGTATTTT
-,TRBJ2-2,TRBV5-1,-,CASRSPTNTGELFF,TGCGCCAGCAGATCTCCTACGAACACCGGGGAGCTGTTTTTT
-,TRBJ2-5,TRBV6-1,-,CASREPRETQYF,TGTGCCAGCAGGGAGCCAAGGGAGACCCAGTACTTC